The T cell receptor beta chain described here comes from a study of T cell clones after liver transplantation. In the study overall: Standard immunosuppression, with no induction, continued until 12-24 months after transplant.

Data came from immunoSEQ multiplex PCR; TCRdb stores just in-frame clones and leaves some out. The sample holds under 55,000 clones, approximately 86% seen once. Only one count was recorded for this clone. This clonotype was sampled from a human patient who received a liver transplant. Some T cells may originate from the graft donor. The specimen was CD4+ T cells from blood, collected 24 months after liver transplant.

In DNA form, the CDR3 reads TGCGCCAGCAGCTTACAGGGTAGTCAGGTTAATGAAAAACTGTTTTTT. This encodes CASSLQGSQVNEKLFF. The chain couples TRBV5-1 to TRBJ1-4, with a tentative D call TRBD1 (6 bases). The V and J ends lost 2 bases and 4 bases respectively, with 15 bases between them. Germline V gene lookup returns CDR1 SGHRS and CDR2 YFSETQ. The CDR3 runs 16 residues.